The 16 T cell receptor beta chains listed next were all sequenced from one sample in a study of T cells in Graves' hyperthyroidism and ophthalmopathy. The investigators amplified TCR beta CDR3 regions from RNA transcripts. HTBI primers drove first-round RT-PCR of the TCR CDR3. MiXCR was run by TCRdb on the multiplex PCR reads, yielding one entry per CDR3 protein. The sample shows a few hundred thousand distinct CDR3 sequences, under 15% of them seen only once. The sample taken for sequencing was blood. These receptors originate from a woman aged 25 to 39 with Graves' hyperthyroidism.

The chain employs TRBV12-5 and TRBJ1-5; 9 bases line up with TRBD1. In germline, CDR1 is LGHNT, CDR2 FRNRAP. This CDR3 contains 16 residues. V lost 1 base to trimming and J lost 4 bases; unmatched junction nucleotides: 5. Written as DNA, the CDR3 is TGTGCTAGTGGTTTGGAAACAGGGGGCAATAATCAGCCCCAGCATTTT. Its translation: CASGLETGGNNQPQHF.

The table lists this clonotype with many counts. The V gene is TRBV24-1, the J gene TRBJ2-7; perhaps TRBD1 as D (6 bases). The CDR3 has 12 amino acids. The germline V and J ends were trimmed by 10 bases and 7 bases, with 16 bases remaining between them. Germline V gives CDR1 KGHDR, CDR2 SFDVKD. CDR3 residues: CATQGRLGEQYF. The CDR3 DNA reads TGTGCCACTCAGGGGCGGCTGGGAGAGCAGTACTTC.

This clonotype was recorded at least ten times. The chain employs TRBV12-3 or TRBV12-4 and TRBJ2-6; possibly TRBD1 for D (6 bases). The CDR3 has 12 residues. Trimming shortened V by 4 bases and J by 13 bases, and 11 bases separated the two germline ends. The CDR3 is CASSWGPPVLTF. CDR3 DNA: TGTGCCAGCAGTTGGGGGCCCCCTGTCCTGACTTTC.

This clonotype was detected many times. The chain couples TRBV7-2 to TRBJ1-4; perhaps TRBD1 as D (6 bases). Germline CDR1 and CDR2: SGHTA and FQGNSA. V gave up 5 bases and J gave up 4 bases, with 14 bases separating them. The CDR3 spans 15 residues. The chain's CDR3 is CASSPGQTFNEKLFF. CDR3 nucleotides: TGTGCCAGCAGCCCCGGACAGACCTTTAATGAAAAACTGTTTTTT.

This clonotype was observed a handful of times. A much more abundant neighbour one base away suggests this may be a read error. This chain joins TRBV29-1 and TRBJ2-7; weak D call: TRBD1 (5 bases). This CDR3 has 14 residues. Germline V gives CDR1 SQVTM, CDR2 ANQGSEA. The CDR3 bases are TGCAGCGTTGAAGATACAGGAACCTCCCACGAGCAGTACTTC. Protein product: CSVEDTGTSHEQYF.

This chain joins TRBV20-1 and TRBJ1-3, with D hard to call. The germline CDR1 and CDR2 sequences are DFQATT and SNEGSKA (reference sequence). V lost 6 bases to trimming and J lost 0 bases, with 18 bases between them. The CDR3 spans 16 residues. CDR3 sequence: CSAQTTAASSGNTIYF. Written as DNA, the CDR3 is TGCAGTGCCCAAACCACGGCAGCCTCCTCTGGAAACACCATATATTTT.

This clonotype was recorded at least ten times. The V and J genes are TRBV12-3 or TRBV12-4 and TRBJ2-7, with 7 bases fitting TRBD1. This CDR3 is 11 amino acids long. V lost 9 bases, J lost 3 bases, and 2 bases stayed unmatched. The CDR3 reads CASNRGYEQYF. CDR3 nucleotides: TGTGCCAGTAACAGGGGCTACGAGCAGTACTTC.

A remark on this clonotype: An end of the junction does not agree with germline; a read error may underlie this. This chain uses TRBV10-3 with TRBJ1-1; tentatively, D is TRBD1 (6 bases). The germline V gene encodes CDR1 ENHRY and CDR2 SYGVKD. The CDR3 is made up of 15 amino acids. As DNA, the CDR3 is TGTGCCATCAGTTCGGACAGACACATGAAGACTGAAGCTTTCTTT. Its protein product is CAISSDRHMKTEAFF.

This clonotype was found many times. This sequence joins TRBV30 and TRBJ1-5; D unclear. V was trimmed by 1 base and J by 5 bases, leaving 9 bases between them. The CDR3 extends over 13 amino acids. Germline V gives CDR1 GTSNPN, CDR2 SVGIG (reference sequence). CDR3 loop: CAWSEGIYQPQHF. CDR3 nucleotides: TGTGCCTGGAGTGAAGGAATATATCAGCCCCAGCATTTT.

This clonotype was detected ten times or more. The rearrangement uses TRBV2 and TRBJ2-7, with no clear D. The germline CDR1 and CDR2 sequences are SNHLY and FYNNEI. V was cut by 4 bases and J by 6 bases, with 13 bases left in between. There are 13 residues in the CDR3. CDR3 nucleotides: TGTGCCAGCAGTGTAGGACCTGTGGGCGAGCAGTACTTC. Its protein is CASSVGPVGEQYF. The whole variable domain, filled in from reference TRBV2 and TRBJ2-7, reads EPEVTQTPSHQVTQMGQEVILRCVPISNHLYFYWYRQILGQKVEFLVSFYNNEISEKSEIFDDQFSVERPDGSNFTLKIRSTKLEDSAMYFCASSVGPVGEQYFGPGTRLTVT.

This rearrangement joins TRBV28 to TRBJ2-7; unclear D gene. CDR1 and CDR2 (germline): MDHEN, SYDVKM. Trimming pared 5 bases from V and 0 bases from J, leaving 14 bases between. The CDR3 sequence is 15 residues long. CDR3 DNA sequence: TGTGCCAGCAGTCCCTCGATCAGGAGCTCCTACGAGCAGTACTTC. Translating it yields CASSPSIRSSYEQYF. Complete variable domain (other parts from reference TRBV28 and TRBJ2-7): DVKVTQSSRYLVKRTGEKVFLECVQDMDHENMFWYRQDPGLGLRLIYFSYDVKMKEKGDIPEGYSVSREKKERFSLILESASTNQTSMYLCASSPSIRSSYEQYFGPGTRLTVT.

Many counts were recorded for this clonotype. The chain has TRBV5-1 and TRBJ2-7; 8 bases align to TRBD2. Germline values: CDR1 SGHRS, CDR2 YFSETQ. Losses at the gene ends were 5 bases for V and 5 bases for J; bases not matched to a gene: 9. This CDR3 is built from 14 residues. DNA for the CDR3: TGCGCCAGCAGGACTAGCGACTTTCGGGACGAGCAGTACTTC. Protein product: CASRTSDFRDEQYF.

This clonotype has a count of ten or more. The chain couples TRBV4-1 to TRBJ2-5; the match to TRBD1 covers 10 bases. Trimming took 0 bases from V and 4 from J; bases not matched to a gene: 5. CDR1 is MGHRA and CDR2 is YSYEKL in the germline V gene. The CDR3 extends over 16 amino acids. Here the CDR3 reads CASSQEGTGVGETQYF. The DNA for the CDR3 is TGCGCCAGCAGCCAAGAAGGGACAGGGGTGGGAGAGACCCAGTACTTC.

Only a few counts were recorded for this clonotype. The chain has TRBV15 and TRBJ1-5, with 7 bases lining up with TRBD1. The germline CDR1 and CDR2 sequences are LNHNV and YYDKDF (reference sequence). The CDR3 contains 19 residues. V lost 1 base, J lost 0 bases, and 12 bases stayed unmatched. CDR3 amino acids: CATSRAPSTGLNSNQPQHF. In DNA, the CDR3 is TGTGCCACCAGCAGAGCCCCGTCGACAGGGCTTAATAGCAATCAGCCCCAGCATTTT.

This clonotype was detected many times. The genes are TRBV27 and TRBJ2-7; maybe TRBD2 (5 bases). With 3 bases removed from V and 3 bases from J, the gap between germline ends came to 9 bases. Germline CDR1 MNHEY, CDR2 SMNVEV (reference sequence). The CDR3 is 13 residues long. The CDR3 reads CASSLSGNYEQYF. In DNA form, the CDR3 reads TGTGCCAGCAGTTTGTCCGGGAACTACGAGCAGTACTTC.

This chain links TRBV5-8 with TRBJ2-1; TRBD2 agrees at 15 bases. CDR1 and CDR2 (germline): SGHTS, YDEGEE. V trimming: 4 bases; J trimming: 8 bases; junction bases outside the gene matches: 7. The CDR3 contains 16 residues. The CDR3 region has the DNA TGTGCCAGCAGCCCGGGACTAGCGGGAGGATGGGATGAGCAGTTCTTC. Its translation is CASSPGLAGGWDEQFF.